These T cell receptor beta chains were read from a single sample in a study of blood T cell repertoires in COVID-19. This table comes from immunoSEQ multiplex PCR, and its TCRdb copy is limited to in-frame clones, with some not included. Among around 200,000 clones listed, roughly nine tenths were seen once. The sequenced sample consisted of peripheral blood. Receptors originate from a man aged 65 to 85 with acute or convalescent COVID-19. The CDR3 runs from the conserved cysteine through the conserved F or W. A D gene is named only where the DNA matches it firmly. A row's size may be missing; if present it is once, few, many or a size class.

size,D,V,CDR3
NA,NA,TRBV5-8,CASSSLWGDQPQHF
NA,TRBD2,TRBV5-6,CASSFGGTSTDTQYF
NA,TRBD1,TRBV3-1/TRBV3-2,CASSQQGARIGELFF
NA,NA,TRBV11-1,CASSSGYFGPDTQYF
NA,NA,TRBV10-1,CASSESTGRETQYF
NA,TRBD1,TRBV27,CASQGALFEAFF
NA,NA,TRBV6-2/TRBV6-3,CASSYSGRTEAFF
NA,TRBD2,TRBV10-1,CASSDPGTRPGELFF
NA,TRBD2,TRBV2,CASSEIMVAGRLQEIQYF
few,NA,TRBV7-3,CASSGDSGNTIYF
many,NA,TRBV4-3,CASSPKRSGYGPGELFF
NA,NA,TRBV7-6,CASSVIDYPNTGELFF
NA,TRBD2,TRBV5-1,CASSNSGASTDTQYF
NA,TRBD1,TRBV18,CASSPPGQGENIQYF
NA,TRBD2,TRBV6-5,CASRQSSGREGEQYF
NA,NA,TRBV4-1,CASSDRDFGDQPQHF
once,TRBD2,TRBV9,CASSVDEAGRANNEQFF
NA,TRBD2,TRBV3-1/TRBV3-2,CASSVTSGRAWDTQYF
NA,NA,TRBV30,CACPKESTANYGYTF
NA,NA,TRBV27,CASRWGVGWDTEAFF
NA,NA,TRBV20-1,CSASSPNQETQYF
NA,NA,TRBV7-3,CASSPTDGGYTEAFF
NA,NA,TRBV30,CAWSKWGEANYGYTF
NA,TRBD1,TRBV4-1,CASSHPDRLNTEAFF
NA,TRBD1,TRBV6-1,CASSETGGLEQFF
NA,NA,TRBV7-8,CASSPTTVSYEQYF
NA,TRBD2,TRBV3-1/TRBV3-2,CASSRGTSNNEQFF
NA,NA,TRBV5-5,CASGRSGLNTEAFF
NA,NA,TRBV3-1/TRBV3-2,CASSQSRVAFF
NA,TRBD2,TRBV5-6,CASSWARGSNTDTQYF
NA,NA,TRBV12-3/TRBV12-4,CASSLAGGDTQYF
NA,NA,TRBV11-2,CASRRQGGSYEQYF
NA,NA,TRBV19,CASSIARGEKLFF
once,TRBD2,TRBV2,CASSAGTSGGAAGDTQYF
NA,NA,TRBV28,CASSFPRGMNTEAFF
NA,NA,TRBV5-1,CASSLAQGGYGELFF
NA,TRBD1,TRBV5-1,CASSPGQGNYEQYF
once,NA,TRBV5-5,CASSLGGSSYEQYF
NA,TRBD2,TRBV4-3,CASSQDPSGEQYF
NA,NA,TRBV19,CASKRTLYNEQFF
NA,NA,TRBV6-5,CATEDGTSGEQYF
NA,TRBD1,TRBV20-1,CSASGQGRGQPQHF
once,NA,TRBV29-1,CSTGQKETQYF
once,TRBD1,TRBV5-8,CASSLRQGLQETQYF
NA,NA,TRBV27,CATIRSGGSEAFF
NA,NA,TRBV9,CASSNGNTDTQYF
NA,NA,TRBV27,CASSSVATNEKLFF
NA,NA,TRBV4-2,CASSHFPGERNTEAFF
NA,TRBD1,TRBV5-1,CASSLGGQGNYEQYF
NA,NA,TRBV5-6,CASSPVNGDEQFF
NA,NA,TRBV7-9,CASSPQNVLTF
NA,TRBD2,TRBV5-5,CASSLGIAGYNEQFF
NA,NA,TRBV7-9,CASSPQGEAFF